The T cell receptor (beta chain) under discussion was sequenced for a study of T cell responses to AZD1222 COVID-19 vaccine. Study details: Second doses at about 4 or about 12 weeks were pooled. Whole-study results and caveats: Repertoire collection took place solely once the T cell response had peaked. CD4 TCRs linked to vaccination spanned spike, dominating at 160-218 and 743-854. Spike-specific TCR breadth and depth both grew after two AZD1222 doses.

There are a few counts of this clone. Its antigen is currently unknown. CDR3 length: 15 residues. V was cut by 5 bases and J by 0 bases, with 13 bases left in between. Germline V lookup: CDR1 SEHNR, CDR2 FQNEAQ (reference sequence). Clones were read by immunoSEQ multiplex PCR, and TCRdb kept only the in-frame ones, dropping some. The data show about 150,000 clones, with roughly 92% seen just once and 0.95% to 1.5% held by the top ten. Sequences were derived from peripheral blood, sampled on day 0 of AZD1222 vaccination. The chain has TRBV7-9 and TRBJ1-1, with unresolved D. The receptor was isolated from an adult in good health. CDR3 amino acids: CASSPRLALNTEAFF. CDR3 nucleotide sequence: TGTGCCAGCAGCCCCCGTCTGGCCTTGAACACTGAAGCTTTCTTT. Full variable domain (missing parts from reference TRBV7-9 and TRBJ1-1): DTGVSQNPRHKITKRGQNVTFRCDPISEHNRLYWYRQTLGQGPEFLTYFQNEAQLEKSRLLSDRFSAERPKGSFSTLEIQRTEQGDSAMYLCASSPRLALNTEAFFGQGTRLTVV.